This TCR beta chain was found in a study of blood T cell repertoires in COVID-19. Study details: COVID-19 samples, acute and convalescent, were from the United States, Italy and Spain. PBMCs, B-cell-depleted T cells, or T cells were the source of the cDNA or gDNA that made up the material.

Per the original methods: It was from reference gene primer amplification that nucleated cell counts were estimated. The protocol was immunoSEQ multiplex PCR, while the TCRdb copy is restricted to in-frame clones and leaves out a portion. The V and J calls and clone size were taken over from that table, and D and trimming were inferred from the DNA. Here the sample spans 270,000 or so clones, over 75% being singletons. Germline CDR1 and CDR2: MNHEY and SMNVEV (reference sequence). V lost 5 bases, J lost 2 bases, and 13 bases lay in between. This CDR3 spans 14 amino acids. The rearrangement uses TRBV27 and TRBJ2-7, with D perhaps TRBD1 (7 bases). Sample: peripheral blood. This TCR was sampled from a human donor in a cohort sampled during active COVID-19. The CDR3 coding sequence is TGTGCCAGCAGTCTCAGGGGGGTCACCTACGAGCAGTACTTC. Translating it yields CASSLRGVTYEQYF.